This TCR beta chain was retrieved from a study of cytomegalovirus exposure and HLA in healthy donors. The CDR3 is made up of 12 amino acids. The V gene's germline CDR1 is MNHNS and CDR2 SASEGT. V lost 3 bases to trimming and J lost 4 bases, with 7 bases between them. The donors, nominally healthy at sampling, likely had unrecorded immune exposures. Primers: 60 Vbeta forward and 13 Jbeta reverse. Source study methods: In a later analysis, about 11 million of 65 million to 90 million unique beta chains occurred in at least two donors. Measured with immunoSEQ multiplex PCR; TCRdb has only the in-frame clones, and not every one. Clone size and the V and J calls come from that table; the DNA yielded D and trimming. The sample holds around 150,000 clones, 65% to 75% seen once.

The sequenced material came from PBMCs. The sequence came from a man aged 60 to 69 in good health and CMV-seronegative. This chain uses TRBV6-1 with TRBJ2-7; D possibly corresponds to TRBD1 (5 bases). The CDR3 spells CASSETAYEQYF. Here the CDR3 DNA reads TGTGCCAGCAGTGAGACAGCGTACGAGCAGTACTTC.